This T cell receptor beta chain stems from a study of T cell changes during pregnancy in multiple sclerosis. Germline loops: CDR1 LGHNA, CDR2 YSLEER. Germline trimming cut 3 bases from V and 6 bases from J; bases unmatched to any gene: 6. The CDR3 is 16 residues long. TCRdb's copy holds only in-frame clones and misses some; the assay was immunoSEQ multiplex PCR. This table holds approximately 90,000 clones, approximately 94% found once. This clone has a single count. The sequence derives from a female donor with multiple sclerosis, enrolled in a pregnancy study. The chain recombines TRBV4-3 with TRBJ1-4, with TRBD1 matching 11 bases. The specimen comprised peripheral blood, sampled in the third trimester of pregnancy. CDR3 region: CASSQDGQGAYEKLFF. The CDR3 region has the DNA TGCGCCAGCAGCCAGGATGGACAGGGGGCCTATGAAAAACTGTTTTTT.